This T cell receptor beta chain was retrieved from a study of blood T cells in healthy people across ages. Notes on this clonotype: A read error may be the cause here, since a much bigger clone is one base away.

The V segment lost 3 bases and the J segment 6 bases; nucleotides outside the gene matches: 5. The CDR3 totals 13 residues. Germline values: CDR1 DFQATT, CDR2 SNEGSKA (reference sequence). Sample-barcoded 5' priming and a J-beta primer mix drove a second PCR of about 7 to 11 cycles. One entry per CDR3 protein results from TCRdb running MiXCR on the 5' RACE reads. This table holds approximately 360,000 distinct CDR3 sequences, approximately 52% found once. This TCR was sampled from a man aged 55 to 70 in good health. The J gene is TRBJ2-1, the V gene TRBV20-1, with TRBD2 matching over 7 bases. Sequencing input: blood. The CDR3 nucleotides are TGCAGTGCTAGTGGGACTAACCTCAATGAGCAGTTCTTC. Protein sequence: CSASGTNLNEQFF.